The 8 T cell receptor beta chains below come from one sample, sequenced in a study of identical twins. TCRdb reanalysed the 5' RACE reads using MiXCR and keeps one entry per CDR3 protein. The sample holds 200,000 to 300,000 distinct CDR3 sequences, approximately 7% seen once. These data were also reused for a study on yellow fever vaccine responses in identical twins.

Sequencing was carried out using memory (CD45RO+) T cells sorted from blood. The receptor source for this set is a woman aged 18-29 years in good health.

This clonotype has ten or more counts. The chain recombines TRBV2 with TRBJ2-7; tentatively, D is TRBD2 (5 bases). The V end was cut by 3 bases, the J end by 7 bases, with 13 bases between. Per germline, CDR1 SNHLY and CDR2 FYNNEI. There are 13 residues in the CDR3. The CDR3 nucleotides are TGTGCCAGCAGTGACGAGAGGGAGAGGGAGCAGTACGTC. Residues: CASSDEREREQYV.

At least ten counts were recorded for this clonotype. The V call is TRBV5-1, the J call TRBJ2-7; 7 nucleotides match TRBD2. Germline CDR1 SGHRS, CDR2 YFSETQ. This CDR3 is 14 amino acids long. V lost 1 base and J lost 4; bases outside the gene matches: 5. In DNA, the CDR3 is TGCGCCAGCAGCTTGTCTAGCGGAACATACGAGCAGTACTTC. Its translation is CASSLSSGTYEQYF. Drawing the rest from reference TRBV5-1 and TRBJ2-7, the complete variable domain is KAGVTQTPRYLIKTRGQQVTLSCSPISGHRSVSWYQQTPGQGLQFLFEYFSETQRNKGNFPGRFSGRQFSNSRSEMNVSTLELGDSALYLCASSLSSGTYEQYFGPGTRLTVT.

This chain links TRBV3-1 with TRBJ1-5; 7 nucleotides line up with TRBD1. Germline V gene sequence: CDR1 LGHDT, CDR2 YNNKEL (reference sequence). The CDR3 consists of 14 residues. With V trimmed by 10 bases and J by 0 bases, 6 bases remained unmatched. CDR3 amino acids: CATTGTDSNQPQHF. For the CDR3, the DNA is TGTGCCACGACCGGGACAGATAGCAATCAGCCCCAGCATTTT.

Ten or more counts support this clonotype. The chain employs TRBV20-1 and TRBJ1-1; D is unclear. The V end lost 3 bases, the J end lost 3 bases, and 5 bases lay between the germline ends. Germline CDR1 and CDR2: DFQATT and SNEGSKA (reference sequence). The CDR3 extends over 11 amino acids. This CDR3 is CSARAYTEAFF. In DNA, the CDR3 is TGCAGTGCTAGGGCGTACACTGAAGCTTTCTTT.

This clonotype was counted a few times. V and J are TRBV3-1 and TRBJ2-3; possibly TRBD2 for D (5 bases). Germline V CDR1 and CDR2: LGHDT, YNNKEL (reference sequence). The CDR3 is 16 residues long. The V end was cut by 0 bases, the J end by 1 base, with 11 bases between. For the CDR3, the DNA is TGTGCCAGCAGCCAAGATGGAGGAATTCGCACAGATACGCAGTATTTT. Protein: CASSQDGGIRTDTQYF.

This clonotype occurred many times. The CDR3 nucleotides are TGCGCCAGCAGCTTGGGGGGGACCACAGATACGCAGTATTTT. This translates into CASSLGGTTDTQYF. The chain combines TRBV5-1 with TRBJ2-3; D may match TRBD1 or TRBD2 (5 bases each). The V end was cut by 0 bases, the J end by 2 bases, with 7 bases between. There are 14 residues in the CDR3. CDR1 is SGHRS and CDR2 is YFSETQ in the germline V gene. Filled out from reference TRBV5-1 and TRBJ2-3, the complete variable domain reads KAGVTQTPRYLIKTRGQQVTLSCSPISGHRSVSWYQQTPGQGLQFLFEYFSETQRNKGNFPGRFSGRQFSNSRSEMNVSTLELGDSALYLCASSLGGTTDTQYFGPGTRLTVL.

The sample holds many counts of this clonotype. The chain couples TRBV28 to TRBJ2-7; D is possibly TRBD1 or TRBD2 (5 bases each). The germline V and J ends were trimmed by 3 bases and 5 bases, with 17 bases remaining between them. Per germline, CDR1 MDHEN and CDR2 SYDVKM. This CDR3 region has 15 residues. Written as DNA, the CDR3 is TGTGCCAGCAGTTTTTTGGGGGTTGGGTTTGACGAGCAGTACTTC. Its protein is CASSFLGVGFDEQYF.

This sequence joins TRBV5-6 and TRBJ2-1; tentatively, D is TRBD2 (5 bases). V lost 0 bases to trimming and J lost 6 bases, with 13 bases between them. CDR1 is SGHDT and CDR2 is YYEEEE in the germline V gene. This CDR3 comprises 15 residues. The CDR3 loop is CASSLGRGFANEQFF. As DNA, the CDR3 is TGTGCCAGCAGCTTGGGCCGGGGTTTTGCCAATGAGCAGTTCTTC.